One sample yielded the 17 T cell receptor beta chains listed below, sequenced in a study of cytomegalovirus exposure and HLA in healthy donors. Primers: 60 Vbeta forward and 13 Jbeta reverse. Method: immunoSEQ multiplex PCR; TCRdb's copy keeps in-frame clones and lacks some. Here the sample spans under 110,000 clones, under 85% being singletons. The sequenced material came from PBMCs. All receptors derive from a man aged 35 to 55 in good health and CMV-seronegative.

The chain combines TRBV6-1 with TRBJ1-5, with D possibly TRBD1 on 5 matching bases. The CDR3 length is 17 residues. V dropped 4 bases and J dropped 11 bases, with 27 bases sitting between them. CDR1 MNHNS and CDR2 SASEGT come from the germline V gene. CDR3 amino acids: CASSARAGPVTESAQHF. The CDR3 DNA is TGTGCCAGCAGTGCTCGAGCAGGGCCGGTCACGGAGAGTGCCCAGCATTTT.

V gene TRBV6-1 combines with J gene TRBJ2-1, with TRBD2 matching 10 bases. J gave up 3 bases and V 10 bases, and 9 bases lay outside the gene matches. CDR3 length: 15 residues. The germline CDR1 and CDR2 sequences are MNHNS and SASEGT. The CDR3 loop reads CAIRTIAGGYNEQFF. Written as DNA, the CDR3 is TGTGCCATCAGAACTATAGCGGGGGGCTACAATGAGCAGTTCTTC.

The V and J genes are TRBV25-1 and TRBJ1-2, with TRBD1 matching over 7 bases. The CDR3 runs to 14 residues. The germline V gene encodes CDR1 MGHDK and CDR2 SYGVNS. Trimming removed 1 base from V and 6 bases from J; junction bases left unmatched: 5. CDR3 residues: CASSESGQGDGYTF. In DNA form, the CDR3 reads TGTGCCAGCAGTGAATCAGGGCAGGGGGATGGCTACACCTTC.

CDR3 protein: CASSLGRGPTEAFF. DNA of the CDR3: TGTGCCAGCAGCTTAGGCAGGGGGCCTACTGAAGCTTTCTTT. This chain uses TRBV11-2 with TRBJ1-1, with 8 nucleotides matching TRBD1. V lost 1 base, J lost 5 bases, and 3 bases stayed unmatched. Germline V lookup: CDR1 SGHAT, CDR2 FQNNGV. This CDR3 is built from 14 residues.

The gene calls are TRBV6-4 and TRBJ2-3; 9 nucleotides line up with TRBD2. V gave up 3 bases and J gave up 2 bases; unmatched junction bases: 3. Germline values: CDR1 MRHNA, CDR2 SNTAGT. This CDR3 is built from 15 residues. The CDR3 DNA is TGTGCCAGCAGTGAAGGCGGGGGGGCCACAGATACGCAGTATTTT. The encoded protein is CASSEGGGATDTQYF.

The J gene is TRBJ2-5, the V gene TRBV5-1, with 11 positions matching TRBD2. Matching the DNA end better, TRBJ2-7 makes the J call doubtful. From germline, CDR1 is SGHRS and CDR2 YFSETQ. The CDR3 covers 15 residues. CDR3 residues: CASSWSSGGSYEQYF. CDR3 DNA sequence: TGCGCCAGCAGCTGGTCTAGCGGGGGGTCCTACGAGCAGTACTTC.

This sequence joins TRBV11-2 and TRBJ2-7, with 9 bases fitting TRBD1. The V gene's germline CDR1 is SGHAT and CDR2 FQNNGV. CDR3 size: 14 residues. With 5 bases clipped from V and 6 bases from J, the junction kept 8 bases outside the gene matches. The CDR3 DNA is TGTGCCAGCAGCCCGACAGGGGGATTAGGCGAGCAGTACGTC. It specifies CASSPTGGLGEQYV.

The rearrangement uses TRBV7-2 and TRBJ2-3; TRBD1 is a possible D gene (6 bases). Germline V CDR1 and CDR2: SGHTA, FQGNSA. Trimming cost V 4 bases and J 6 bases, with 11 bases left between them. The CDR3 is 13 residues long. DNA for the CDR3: TGTGCCAGCAGCTACCAAAGGGGGGATACGCAGTATTTT. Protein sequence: CASSYQRGDTQYF.

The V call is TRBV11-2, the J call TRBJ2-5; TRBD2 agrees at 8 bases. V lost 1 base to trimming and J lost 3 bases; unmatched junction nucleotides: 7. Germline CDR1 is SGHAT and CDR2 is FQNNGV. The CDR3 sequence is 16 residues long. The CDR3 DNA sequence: TGTGCCAGCAGCTTAGCTCGGCTAGCGGGCAAAGAGACCCAGTACTTC. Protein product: CASSLARLAGKETQYF.

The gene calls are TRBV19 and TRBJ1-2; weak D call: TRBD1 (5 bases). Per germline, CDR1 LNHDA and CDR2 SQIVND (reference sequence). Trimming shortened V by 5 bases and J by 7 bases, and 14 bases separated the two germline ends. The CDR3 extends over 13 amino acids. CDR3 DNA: TGTGCCAGTAGTGGACACCTTCTCGTTGGCTACACCTTC. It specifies CASSGHLLVGYTF. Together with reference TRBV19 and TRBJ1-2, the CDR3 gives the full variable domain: DGGITQSPKYLFRKEGQNVTLSCEQNLNHDAMYWYRQDPGQGLRLIYYSQIVNDFQKGDIAEGYSVSREKKESFPLTVTSAQKNPTAFYLCASSGHLLVGYTFGSGTRLTVV.

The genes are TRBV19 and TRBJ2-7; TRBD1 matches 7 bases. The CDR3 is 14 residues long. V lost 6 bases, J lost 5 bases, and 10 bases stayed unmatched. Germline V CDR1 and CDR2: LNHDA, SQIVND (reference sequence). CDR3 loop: CASRAQGIRNEQYF. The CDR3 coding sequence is TGTGCCAGTAGAGCACAGGGGATTCGGAACGAGCAGTACTTC. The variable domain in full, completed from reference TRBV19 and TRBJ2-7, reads DGGITQSPKYLFRKEGQNVTLSCEQNLNHDAMYWYRQDPGQGLRLIYYSQIVNDFQKGDIAEGYSVSREKKESFPLTVTSAQKNPTAFYLCASRAQGIRNEQYFGPGTRLTVT.

Written as DNA, the CDR3 is TGTGCCAGCAGCTCTGCCGGGACAGGGGGGGAAAAACTGTTTTTT. Amino acid sequence: CASSSAGTGGEKLFF. The rearrangement links TRBV7-9 to TRBJ1-4; the match to TRBD1 covers 11 bases. This CDR3 spans 15 amino acids. The germline CDR1 and CDR2 sequences are SEHNR and FQNEAQ (reference sequence). J gave up 8 bases and V 4 bases, and 6 bases lay outside the gene matches.

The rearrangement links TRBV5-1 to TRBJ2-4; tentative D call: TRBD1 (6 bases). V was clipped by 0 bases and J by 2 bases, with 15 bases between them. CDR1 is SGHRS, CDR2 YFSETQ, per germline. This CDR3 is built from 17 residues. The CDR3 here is CASSLAPGAGTKNIQYF. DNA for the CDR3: TGCGCCAGCAGCTTGGCCCCAGGGGCCGGGACCAAAAACATTCAGTACTTC.

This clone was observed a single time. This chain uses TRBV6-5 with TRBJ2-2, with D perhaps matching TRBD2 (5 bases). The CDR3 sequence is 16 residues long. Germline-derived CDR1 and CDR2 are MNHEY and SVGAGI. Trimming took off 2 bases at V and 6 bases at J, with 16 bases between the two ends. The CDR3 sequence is CASSYPGFSGAGELFF. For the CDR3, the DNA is TGTGCCAGCAGTTACCCGGGGTTCTCCGGGGCCGGGGAGCTGTTTTTT.

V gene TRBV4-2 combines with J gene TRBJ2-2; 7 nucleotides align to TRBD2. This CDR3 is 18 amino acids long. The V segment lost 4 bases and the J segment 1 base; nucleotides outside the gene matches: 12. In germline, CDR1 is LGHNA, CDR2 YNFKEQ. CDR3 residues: CASSRVIAASGNTGELFF. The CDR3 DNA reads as TGTGCCAGCAGCCGTGTAATAGCGGCTAGCGGGAACACCGGGGAGCTGTTTTTT.

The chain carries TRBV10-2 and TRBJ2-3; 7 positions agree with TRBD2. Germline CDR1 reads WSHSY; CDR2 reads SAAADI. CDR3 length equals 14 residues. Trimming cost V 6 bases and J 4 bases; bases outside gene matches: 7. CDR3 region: CASSAVGGADTQYF. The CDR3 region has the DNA TGCGCCAGCAGCGCCGTGGGGGGGGCAGATACGCAGTATTTT.

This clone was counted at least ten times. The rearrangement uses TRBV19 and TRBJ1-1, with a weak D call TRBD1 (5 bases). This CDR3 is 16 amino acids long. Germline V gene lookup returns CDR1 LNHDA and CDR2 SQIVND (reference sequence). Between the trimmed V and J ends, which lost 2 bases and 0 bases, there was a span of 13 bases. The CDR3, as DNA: TGTGCCAGTAGTATATTGTCAGGGAATATGAACACTGAAGCTTTCTTT. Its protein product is CASSILSGNMNTEAFF.